The rows below give T cell receptor beta chains drawn from one sample of a study of cytomegalovirus exposure and HLA in healthy donors. This table comes from immunoSEQ multiplex PCR, and its TCRdb copy is limited to in-frame clones, with some not included. The table has some 180,000 clones, 65% to 90% seen once. Sample: PBMCs. The receptors here all came from a woman between 45 and 65 years old in good health and CMV-seronegative. Both conserved end residues are part of each CDR3. D genes are given only for firm matches. Not all rows give a size; the values are once, few, many and, for expanded clones, a class.

D,size,V,J,DNA,CDR3
TRBD2,once,TRBV4-1,TRBJ2-7,TGCGCCAGCAGCCCCACTAGCGGGAGTTCTTACGAGCAGTACTTC,CASSPTSGSSYEQYF
TRBD1,NA,TRBV7-2,TRBJ2-7,TGTGCCAGCAGCCCCGACAGGGGGTCTCTTTCATTGTACTTC,CASSPDRGSLSLYF
TRBD2,NA,TRBV14,TRBJ2-7,TGTGCCAGCAGCCAGGCGGGGGGCGGGTTCCGGACCTACGAGCAGTACTTC,CASSQAGGGFRTYEQYF
NA,NA,TRBV28,TRBJ2-7,TGTGCCAGCAGTCAGCTTCTAGGTTCCTACGAGCAGTACTTC,CASSQLLGSYEQYF
NA,once,TRBV5-1,TRBJ2-7,TGCGCCAGCAGCGCGGCGGGGACGGCCTACGAGCAGTACTTC,CASSAAGTAYEQYF
TRBD1,few,TRBV27,TRBJ2-2,TGTGCCAGCCGATTACAGGGGGCGGTCACCGGGGAGCTGTTTTTT,CASRLQGAVTGELFF
NA,NA,TRBV5-1,TRBJ2-7,TGCGCCATTCCCGCCAAGCCCTTCTACGAGCAGTACTTC,CAIPAKPFYEQYF
TRBD1,NA,TRBV7-6,TRBJ1-6,TGTGCCAGCAGCTTAGCGGACAGGGGGATCAGTTCACCCCTCCACTTT,CASSLADRGISSPLHF
TRBD2,NA,TRBV18,TRBJ2-1,TGTGCCAGCTCACCACCTTCAGCGGGAACCTACAATGAGCAGTTCTTC,CASSPPSAGTYNEQFF
NA,NA,TRBV29-1,TRBJ2-2,TGCAGCGTTGAGAAGCGGCCGAACACCGGGGAGCTGTTTTTT,CSVEKRPNTGELFF
NA,NA,TRBV10-3,TRBJ1-5,TGTGCCATCAGAAAGGGGCTATTAAGCAATCAGCCCCAGCATTTT,CAIRKGLLSNQPQHF
NA,NA,TRBV4-1,TRBJ1-2,TGCGCCAGCAGCCAAGGAGAAAGGGGGGAGGGATATGGCTACACCTTC,CASSQGERGEGYGYTF
TRBD1,once,TRBV19,TRBJ2-7,TGTGCCAGCCGCAGGGGGTTAGGTTACGAGCAGTACTTC,CASRRGLGYEQYF
TRBD1,NA,TRBV7-9,TRBJ2-7,TGTGCCAGCAGCTTAATTGGACAGGGGGCCTACGAGCAGTACTTC,CASSLIGQGAYEQYF
TRBD1,NA,TRBV10-2,TRBJ1-1,TGCGCCACCCGGGACAGGAGGAACACTGAAGCTTTCTTT,CATRDRRNTEAFF
NA,NA,TRBV10-3,TRBJ1-4,TGTGCCATCAGCCAGGGACAACCCTATTTTAATGAAAAACTGTTTTTT,CAISQGQPYFNEKLFF
NA,NA,TRBV11-1,TRBJ2-7,TGTGCCAGCAGCTTAATCGGGAGCGTCATCGAGCAGTACTTC,CASSLIGSVIEQYF
NA,NA,TRBV30,TRBJ1-2,TGTGCCTGGAGCGGAGGGAGCTATGGCTACACCTTC,CAWSGGSYGYTF